This entry is about one T cell receptor beta chain. What it binds is not known. This specimen comes from a study of identifying expanded T cells in peripheral blood. Some clones are missing from TCRdb's copy, which holds only in-frame ones; the method was immunoSEQ multiplex PCR. The sample lists over 85,000 clones, roughly 84% occurring once. Germline V gene lookup returns CDR1 SGHNT and CDR2 YYREEE (reference sequence). V was cut by 4 bases and J by 3 bases, with 17 bases left in between. The CDR3 consists of 15 residues. Study-wide results and limits: Variance in clone template counts between roughly two-week samples significantly increased with total template count across all healthy donors. Over two and four weeks, about 17 and 20 clones changed, versus approximately 1.1 between replicates.

Collection occurred without any documented infections or immune events in donors. The specimen was blood. This sequence originates from a person aged 18 to 70 in good health. The gene calls are TRBV5-4 and TRBJ2-7; possibly TRBD1 for D (5 bases). The CDR3 reads CASSPERQGSYEQYF. The CDR3 bases are TGTGCCAGCAGCCCCGAAAGGCAGGGTAGCTACGAGCAGTACTTC.